The present entry profiles one TCR beta chain with its context. V was clipped by 1 base and J by 0 bases, with 12 bases between them. CDR1 is MGHRA and CDR2 is YSYEKL in the germline V gene. This CDR3 is built from 16 residues. Profiling relied on immunoSEQ multiplex PCR, and the TCRdb table lists in-frame clones only, not all of them. This table holds 150,000 or so clones, roughly 80% found once. These data belong to a study of blood T cell repertoires in COVID-19. Across the study: Acute-phase and convalescent COVID-19 samples originated in the United States, Italy and Spain.

The TCR was taken from a man between 18 and 29 years old with active or convalescent COVID-19. Sequencing was carried out using peripheral blood. The genes are TRBV4-1 and TRBJ1-2; D remains ambiguous. CDR3 nucleotide sequence: TGCGCCAGCAGCCAAGGGGCCCTAACGGCTAACTATGGCTACACCTTC. It encodes CASSQGALTANYGYTF.